This TCR beta chain was captured by sequencing in a study of blood T cell repertoires in COVID-19. Assay used: immunoSEQ multiplex PCR; TCRdb lists only in-frame clones, some missing. The table has about 130,000 clones, about 81% seen once; the top ten hold 3.8%. V was trimmed by 6 bases and J by 6 bases, leaving 8 bases between them. The CDR3 is made up of 12 amino acids. Germline-derived CDR1 and CDR2 are MNHNY and SVGAGI (reference sequence). The clonotype comes from a woman aged 50 to 60 with acute or convalescent COVID-19. Source material: peripheral blood. This rearrangement joins TRBV6-6 to TRBJ1-4; D gene uncertain. DNA of the CDR3: TGTGCCAGCAGCCTAGCCGATGAAAAACTGTTTTTT. This translates into CASSLADEKLFF.